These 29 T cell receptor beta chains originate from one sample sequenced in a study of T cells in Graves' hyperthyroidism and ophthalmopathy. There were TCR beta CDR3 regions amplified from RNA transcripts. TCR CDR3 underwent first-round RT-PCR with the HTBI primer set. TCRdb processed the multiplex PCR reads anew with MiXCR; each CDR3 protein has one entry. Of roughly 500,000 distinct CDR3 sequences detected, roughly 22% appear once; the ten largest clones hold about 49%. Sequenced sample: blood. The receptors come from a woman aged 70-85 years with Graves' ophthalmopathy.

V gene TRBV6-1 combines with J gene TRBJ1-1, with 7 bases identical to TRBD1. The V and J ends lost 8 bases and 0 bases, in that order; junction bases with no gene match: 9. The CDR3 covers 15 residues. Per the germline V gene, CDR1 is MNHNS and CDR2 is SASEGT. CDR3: CASRPGQRLNTEAFF. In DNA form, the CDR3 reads TGTGCCAGCCGACCGGGACAGAGATTGAACACTGAAGCTTTCTTT.

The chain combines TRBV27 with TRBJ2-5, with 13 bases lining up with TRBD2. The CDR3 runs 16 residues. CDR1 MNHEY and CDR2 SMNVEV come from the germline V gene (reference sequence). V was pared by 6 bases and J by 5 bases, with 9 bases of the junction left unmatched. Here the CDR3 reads CASSTKLAGGRETQYF. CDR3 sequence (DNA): TGTGCCAGCAGCACTAAACTAGCGGGAGGGCGGGAGACCCAGTACTTC.

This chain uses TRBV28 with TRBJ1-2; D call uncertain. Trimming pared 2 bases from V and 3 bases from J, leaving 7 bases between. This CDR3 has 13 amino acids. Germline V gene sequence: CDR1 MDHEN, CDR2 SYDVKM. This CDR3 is CASSLRGYYGYTF. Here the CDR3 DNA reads TGTGCCAGCAGTTTACGAGGTTACTATGGCTACACCTTC.

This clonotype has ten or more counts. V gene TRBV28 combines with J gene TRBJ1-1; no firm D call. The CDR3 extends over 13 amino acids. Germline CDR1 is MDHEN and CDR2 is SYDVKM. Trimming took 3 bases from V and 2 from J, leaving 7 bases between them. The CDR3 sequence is CASSFPTNTEAFF. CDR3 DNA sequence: TGTGCCAGCAGTTTCCCCACAAACACTGAAGCTTTCTTT.

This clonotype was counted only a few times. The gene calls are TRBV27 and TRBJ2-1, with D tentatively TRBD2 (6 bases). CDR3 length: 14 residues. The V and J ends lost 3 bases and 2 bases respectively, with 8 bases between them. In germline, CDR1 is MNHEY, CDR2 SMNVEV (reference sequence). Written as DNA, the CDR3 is TGTGCCAGCAGTTTCGGCGGGACCTACAATGAGCAGTTCTTC. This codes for CASSFGGTYNEQFF.

This chain's CDR3 is CASSLGSGTGGADTQYF. CDR3 coding DNA: TGTGCCAGCAGCTTAGGATCCGGGACAGGGGGCGCGGATACGCAGTATTTT. The chain uses TRBV7-9 and TRBJ2-3; TRBD1 matches at 12 bases. Germline V CDR1 and CDR2: SEHNR, FQNEAQ (reference sequence). The CDR3 is 17 residues long. Trimming cost V 1 base and J 6 bases; bases outside gene matches: 8.

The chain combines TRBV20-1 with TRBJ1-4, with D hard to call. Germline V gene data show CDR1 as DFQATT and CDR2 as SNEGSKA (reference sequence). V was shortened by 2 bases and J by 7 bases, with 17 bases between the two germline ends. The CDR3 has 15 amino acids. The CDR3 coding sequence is TGCAGTGCTAGACCACCGCGGCCCGGAGGTGAAAAACTGTTTTTT. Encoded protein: CSARPPRPGGEKLFF.

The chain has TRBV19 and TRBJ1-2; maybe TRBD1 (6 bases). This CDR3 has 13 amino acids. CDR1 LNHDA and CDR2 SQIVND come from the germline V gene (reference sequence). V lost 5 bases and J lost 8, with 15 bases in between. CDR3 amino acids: CASSADRIGGYTF. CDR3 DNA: TGTGCCAGTAGTGCCGACAGGATCGGAGGCTACACCTTC.

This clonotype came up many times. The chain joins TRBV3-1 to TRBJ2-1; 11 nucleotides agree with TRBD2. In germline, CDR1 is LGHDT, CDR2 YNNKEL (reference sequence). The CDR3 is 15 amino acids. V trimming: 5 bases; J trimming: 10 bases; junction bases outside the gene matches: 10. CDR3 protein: CASSSTSGMGGEQFF. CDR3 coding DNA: TGTGCCAGCAGCTCGACTAGCGGGATGGGGGGGGAGCAGTTCTTC.

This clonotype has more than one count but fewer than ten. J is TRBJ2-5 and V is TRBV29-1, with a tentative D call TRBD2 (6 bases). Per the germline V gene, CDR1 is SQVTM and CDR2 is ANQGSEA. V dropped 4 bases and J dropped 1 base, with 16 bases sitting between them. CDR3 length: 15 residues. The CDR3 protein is CSVVNLEGAQETQYF. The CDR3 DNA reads TGCAGCGTTGTAAATCTGGAGGGTGCCCAAGAGACCCAGTACTTC. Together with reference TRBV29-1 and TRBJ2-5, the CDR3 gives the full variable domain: SAVISQKPSRDICQRGTSLTIQCQVDSQVTMMFWYRQQPGQSLTLIATANQGSEATYESGFVIDKFPISRPNLTFSTLTVSNMSPEDSSIYLCSVVNLEGAQETQYFGPGTRLLVL.

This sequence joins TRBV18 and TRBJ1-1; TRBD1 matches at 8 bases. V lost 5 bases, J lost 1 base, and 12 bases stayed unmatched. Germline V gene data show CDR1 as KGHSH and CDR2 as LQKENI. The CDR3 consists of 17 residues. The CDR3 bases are TGTGCCAGCTCAGCCAAATCAGGGGGCGGAGGGAACACTGAAGCTTTCTTT. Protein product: CASSAKSGGGGNTEAFF.

The CDR3 bases are TGCAGTGCTAGCCAGGCCTACGAGCAGTACTTC. The encoded protein is CSASQAYEQYF. The chain couples TRBV20-1 to TRBJ2-7; D gene uncertain. This CDR3 has 11 residues. Per the germline V gene, CDR1 is DFQATT and CDR2 is SNEGSKA (reference sequence). Trimming left V 3 bases short and J 2 bases short, with 5 bases between.

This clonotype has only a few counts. The CDR3 region is CASSLATSGYAGEQYF. DNA for the CDR3: TGTGCCAGCAGCTTAGCTACTAGCGGGTATGCCGGGGAGCAGTACTTC. The genes are TRBV13 and TRBJ2-7; 9 nucleotides align to TRBD2. CDR3 length equals 16 residues. J gave up 7 bases and V 1 base, and 11 bases lay outside the gene matches. Germline V lookup: CDR1 PRHDT, CDR2 FYEKMQ (reference sequence).

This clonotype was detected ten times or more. The CDR3 region is CASSVYEQYF. The CDR3 DNA sequence: TGTGCCAGCAGTGTGTACGAGCAGTACTTC. V and J are TRBV2 and TRBJ2-7; D is unresolved. This CDR3 is built from 10 residues. Trimming left V 4 bases short and J 4 bases short, with 2 bases between. Germline lookup yields CDR1 SNHLY and CDR2 FYNNEI.

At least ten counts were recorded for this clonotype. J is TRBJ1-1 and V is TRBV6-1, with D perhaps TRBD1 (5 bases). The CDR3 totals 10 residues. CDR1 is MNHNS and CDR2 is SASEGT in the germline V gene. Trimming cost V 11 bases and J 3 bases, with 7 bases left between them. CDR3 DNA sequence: TGTGCCGCCAGGGACACTGAAGCTTTCTTT. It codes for CAARDTEAFF.

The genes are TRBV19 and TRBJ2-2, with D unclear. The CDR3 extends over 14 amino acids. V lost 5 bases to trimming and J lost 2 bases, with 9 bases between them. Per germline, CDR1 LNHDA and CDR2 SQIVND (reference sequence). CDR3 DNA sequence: TGTGCCAGTAGTTCCAACAGTAACACCGGGGAGCTGTTTTTT. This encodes CASSSNSNTGELFF. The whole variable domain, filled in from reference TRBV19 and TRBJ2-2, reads DGGITQSPKYLFRKEGQNVTLSCEQNLNHDAMYWYRQDPGQGLRLIYYSQIVNDFQKGDIAEGYSVSREKKESFPLTVTSAQKNPTAFYLCASSSNSNTGELFFGEGSRLTVL.

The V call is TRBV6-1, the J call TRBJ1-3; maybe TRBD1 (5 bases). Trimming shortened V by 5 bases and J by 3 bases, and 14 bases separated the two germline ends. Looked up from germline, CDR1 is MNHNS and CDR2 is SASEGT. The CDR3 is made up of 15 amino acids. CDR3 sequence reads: CASSFTRDVGNTIYF. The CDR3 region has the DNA TGTGCCAGCAGTTTTACCCGGGACGTTGGAAACACCATATATTTT.

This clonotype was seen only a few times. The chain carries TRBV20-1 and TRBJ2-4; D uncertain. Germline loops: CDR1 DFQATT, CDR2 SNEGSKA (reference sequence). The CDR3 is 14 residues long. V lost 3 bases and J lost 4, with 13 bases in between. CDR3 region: CSASSLRKKNIQYF. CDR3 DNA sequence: TGCAGTGCTAGCTCGCTTAGGAAAAAAAACATTCAGTACTTC.

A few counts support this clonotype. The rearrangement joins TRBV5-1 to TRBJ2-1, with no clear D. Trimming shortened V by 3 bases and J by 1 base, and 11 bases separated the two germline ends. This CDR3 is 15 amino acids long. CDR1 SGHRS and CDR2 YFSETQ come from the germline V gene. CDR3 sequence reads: CASSSPHGSYNEQFF. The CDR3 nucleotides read TGCGCCAGCAGCTCCCCCCACGGTTCCTACAATGAGCAGTTCTTC.

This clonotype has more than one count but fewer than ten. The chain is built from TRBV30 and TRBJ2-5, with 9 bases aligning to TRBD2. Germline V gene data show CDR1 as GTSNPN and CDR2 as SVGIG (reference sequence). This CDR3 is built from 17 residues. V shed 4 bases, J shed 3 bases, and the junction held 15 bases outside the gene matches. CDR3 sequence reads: CAWISGSSVGRKETQYF. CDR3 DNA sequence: TGTGCCTGGATTAGCGGGAGTTCTGTCGGAAGAAAAGAGACCCAGTACTTC. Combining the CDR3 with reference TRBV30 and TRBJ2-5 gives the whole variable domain SQTIHQWPATLVQPVGSPLSLECTVEGTSNPNLYWYRQAAGRGLQLLFYSVGIGQISSEVPQNLSASRPQDRQFILSSKKLLLSDSGFYLCAWISGSSVGRKETQYFGPGTRLLVL.

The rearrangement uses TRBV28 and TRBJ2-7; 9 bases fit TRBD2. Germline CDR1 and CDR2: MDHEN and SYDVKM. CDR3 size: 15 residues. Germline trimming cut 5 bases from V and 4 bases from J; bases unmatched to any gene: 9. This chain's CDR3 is CASSEKREVPYEQYF. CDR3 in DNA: TGTGCCAGCAGTGAAAAGCGGGAGGTCCCATACGAGCAGTACTTC.

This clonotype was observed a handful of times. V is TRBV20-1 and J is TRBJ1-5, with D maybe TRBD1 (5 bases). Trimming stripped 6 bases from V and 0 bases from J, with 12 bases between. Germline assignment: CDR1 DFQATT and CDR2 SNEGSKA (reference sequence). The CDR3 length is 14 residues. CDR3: CSAADIFSNQPQHF. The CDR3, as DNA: TGCAGTGCCGCGGACATTTTTAGCAATCAGCCCCAGCATTTT.

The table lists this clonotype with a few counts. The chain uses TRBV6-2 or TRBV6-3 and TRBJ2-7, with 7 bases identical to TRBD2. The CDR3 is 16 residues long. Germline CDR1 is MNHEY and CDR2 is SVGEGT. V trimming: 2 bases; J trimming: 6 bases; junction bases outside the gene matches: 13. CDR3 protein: CASSYVGAGEGFEQYF. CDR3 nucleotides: TGTGCCAGCAGTTACGTCGGGGCGGGGGAAGGCTTCGAGCAGTACTTC.

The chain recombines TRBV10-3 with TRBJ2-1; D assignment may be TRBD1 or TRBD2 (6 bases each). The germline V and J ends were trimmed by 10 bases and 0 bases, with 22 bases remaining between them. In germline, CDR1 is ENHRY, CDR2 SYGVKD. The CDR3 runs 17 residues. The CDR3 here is CATSGMSGASSYNEQFF. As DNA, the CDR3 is TGTGCCACCTCTGGTATGTCGGGGGCCAGCTCCTACAATGAGCAGTTCTTC.

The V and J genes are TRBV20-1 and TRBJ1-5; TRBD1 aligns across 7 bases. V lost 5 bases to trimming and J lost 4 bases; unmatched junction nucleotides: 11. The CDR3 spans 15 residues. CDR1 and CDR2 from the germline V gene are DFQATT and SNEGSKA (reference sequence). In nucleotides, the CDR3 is TGCAGTGCTCTTACAACAGGGGATTGGAATCAGCCCCAGCATTTT. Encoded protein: CSALTTGDWNQPQHF.

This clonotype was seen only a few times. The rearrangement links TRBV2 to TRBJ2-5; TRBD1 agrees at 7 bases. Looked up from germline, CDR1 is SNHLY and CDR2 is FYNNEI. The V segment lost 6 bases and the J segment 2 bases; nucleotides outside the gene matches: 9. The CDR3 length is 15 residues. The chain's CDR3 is CASRQGTFGQETQYF. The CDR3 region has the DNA TGTGCCAGCAGACAGGGGACCTTTGGGCAAGAGACCCAGTACTTC.

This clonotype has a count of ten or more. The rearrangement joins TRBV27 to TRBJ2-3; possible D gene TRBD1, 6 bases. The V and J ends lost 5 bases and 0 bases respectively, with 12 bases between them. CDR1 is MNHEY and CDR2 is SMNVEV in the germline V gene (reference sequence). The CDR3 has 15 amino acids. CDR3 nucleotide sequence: TGTGCCAGCAGTGTCCCAGGGGATAGCACAGATACGCAGTATTTT. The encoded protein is CASSVPGDSTDTQYF.

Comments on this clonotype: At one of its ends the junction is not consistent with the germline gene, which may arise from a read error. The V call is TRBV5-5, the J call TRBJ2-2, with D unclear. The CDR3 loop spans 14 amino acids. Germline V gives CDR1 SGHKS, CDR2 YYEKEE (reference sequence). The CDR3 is CARSLDVNTGELFF. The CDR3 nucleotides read TGTGCCCGCAGCTTGGACGTGAACACCGGGGAGCTGTTTTTT.

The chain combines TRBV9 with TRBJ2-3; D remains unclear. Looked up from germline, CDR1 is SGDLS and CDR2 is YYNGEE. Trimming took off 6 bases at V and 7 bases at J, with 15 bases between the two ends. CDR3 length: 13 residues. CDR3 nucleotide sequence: TGTGCCAGCACCTCGGATGGGCCTAATACGCAGTATTTT. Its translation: CASTSDGPNTQYF.